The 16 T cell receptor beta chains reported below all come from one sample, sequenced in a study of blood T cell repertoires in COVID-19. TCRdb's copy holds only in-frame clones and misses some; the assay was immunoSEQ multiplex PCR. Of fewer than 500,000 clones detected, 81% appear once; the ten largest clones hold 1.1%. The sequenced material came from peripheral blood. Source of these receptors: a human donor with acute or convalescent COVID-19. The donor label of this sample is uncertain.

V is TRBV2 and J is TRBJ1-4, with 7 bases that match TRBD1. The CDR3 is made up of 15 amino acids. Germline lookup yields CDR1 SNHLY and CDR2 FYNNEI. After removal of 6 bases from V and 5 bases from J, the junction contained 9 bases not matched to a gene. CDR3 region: CASRLRQGRNEKLFF. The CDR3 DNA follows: TGTGCCAGCAGACTAAGACAGGGACGAAATGAAAAACTGTTTTTT.

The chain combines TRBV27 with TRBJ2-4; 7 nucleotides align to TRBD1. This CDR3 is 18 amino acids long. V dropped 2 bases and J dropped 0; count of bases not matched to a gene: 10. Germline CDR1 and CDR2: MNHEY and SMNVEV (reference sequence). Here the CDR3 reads CASSLGRTGDLAKNIQYF. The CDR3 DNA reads TGTGCCAGCAGTTTAGGTCGGACAGGCGACTTAGCCAAAAACATTCAGTACTTC.

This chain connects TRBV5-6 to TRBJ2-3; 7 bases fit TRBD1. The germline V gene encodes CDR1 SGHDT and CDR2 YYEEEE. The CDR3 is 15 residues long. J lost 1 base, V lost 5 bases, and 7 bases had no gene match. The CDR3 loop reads CASSRTGQGTDTQYF. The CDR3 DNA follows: TGTGCCAGCAGTCGAACCGGACAGGGCACAGATACGCAGTATTTT.

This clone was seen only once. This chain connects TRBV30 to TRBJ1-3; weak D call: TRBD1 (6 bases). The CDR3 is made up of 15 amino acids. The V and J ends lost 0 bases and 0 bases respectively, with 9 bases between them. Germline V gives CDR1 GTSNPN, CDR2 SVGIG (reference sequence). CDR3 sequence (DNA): TGTGCCTGGAGTGTAGGGACAATCTCTGGAAACACCATATATTTT. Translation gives CAWSVGTISGNTIYF.

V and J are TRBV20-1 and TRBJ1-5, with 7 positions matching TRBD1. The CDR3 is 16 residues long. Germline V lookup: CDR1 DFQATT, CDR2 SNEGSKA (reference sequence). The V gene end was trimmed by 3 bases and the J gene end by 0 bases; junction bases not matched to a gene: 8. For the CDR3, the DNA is TGCAGTGCTAGTCTCGGGACAGTAAATAGCAATCAGCCCCAGCATTTT. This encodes CSASLGTVNSNQPQHF.

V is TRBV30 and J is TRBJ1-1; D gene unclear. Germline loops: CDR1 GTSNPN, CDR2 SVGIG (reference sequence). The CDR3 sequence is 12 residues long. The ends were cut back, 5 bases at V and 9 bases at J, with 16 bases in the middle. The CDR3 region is CAWARGRLKAFF. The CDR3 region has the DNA TGTGCCTGGGCCCGCGGTCGGCTAAAAGCTTTCTTT.

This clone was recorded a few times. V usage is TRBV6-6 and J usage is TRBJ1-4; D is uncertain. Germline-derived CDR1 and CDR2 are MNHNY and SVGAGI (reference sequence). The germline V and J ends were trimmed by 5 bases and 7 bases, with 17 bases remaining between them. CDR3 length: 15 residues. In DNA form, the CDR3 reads TGTGCCAGCAGTGCTAGAGGGCCCGACGGTGAAAAACTGTTTTTT. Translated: CASSARGPDGEKLFF.

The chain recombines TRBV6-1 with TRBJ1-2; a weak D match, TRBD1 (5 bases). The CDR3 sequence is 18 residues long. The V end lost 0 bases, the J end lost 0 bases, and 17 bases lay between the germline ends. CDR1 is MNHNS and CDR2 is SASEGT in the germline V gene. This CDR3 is CASSEADNLVGANYGYTF. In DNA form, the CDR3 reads TGTGCCAGCAGTGAAGCGGACAACCTCGTCGGAGCTAACTATGGCTACACCTTC.

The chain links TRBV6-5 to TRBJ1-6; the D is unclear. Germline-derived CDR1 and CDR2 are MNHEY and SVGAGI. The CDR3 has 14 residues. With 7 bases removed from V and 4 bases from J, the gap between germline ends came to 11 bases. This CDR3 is CASTDFLYNSPLHF. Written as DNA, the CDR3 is TGTGCCAGCACGGACTTCCTTTATAATTCACCCCTCCACTTT.

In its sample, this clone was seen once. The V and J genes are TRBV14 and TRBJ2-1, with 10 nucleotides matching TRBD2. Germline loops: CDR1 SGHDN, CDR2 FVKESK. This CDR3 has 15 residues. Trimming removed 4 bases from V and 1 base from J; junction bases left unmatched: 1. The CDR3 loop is CASSLLAGSYNEQFF. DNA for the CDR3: TGTGCCAGCAGCCTACTAGCGGGGTCCTACAATGAGCAGTTCTTC.

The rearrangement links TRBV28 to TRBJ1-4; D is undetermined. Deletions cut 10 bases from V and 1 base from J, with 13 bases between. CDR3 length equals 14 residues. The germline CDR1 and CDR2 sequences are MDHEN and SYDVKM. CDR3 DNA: TGTGCCATTACTAAACGGGGAACTAATGAAAAACTGTTTTTT. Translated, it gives CAITKRGTNEKLFF.

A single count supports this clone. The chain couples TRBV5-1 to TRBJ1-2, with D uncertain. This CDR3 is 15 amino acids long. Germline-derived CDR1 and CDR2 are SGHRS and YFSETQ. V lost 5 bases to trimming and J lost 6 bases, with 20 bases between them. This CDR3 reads CASRGSAGGVNGYTF. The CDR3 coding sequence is TGCGCCAGCAGGGGGTCGGCGGGCGGAGTAAATGGCTACACCTTC.

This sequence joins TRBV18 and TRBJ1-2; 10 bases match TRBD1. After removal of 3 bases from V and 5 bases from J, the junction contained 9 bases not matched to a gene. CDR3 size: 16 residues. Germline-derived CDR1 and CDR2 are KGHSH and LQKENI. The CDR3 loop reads CASSPIGTGERYGYTF. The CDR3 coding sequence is TGTGCCAGCTCACCGATAGGGACAGGGGAAAGGTATGGCTACACCTTC.

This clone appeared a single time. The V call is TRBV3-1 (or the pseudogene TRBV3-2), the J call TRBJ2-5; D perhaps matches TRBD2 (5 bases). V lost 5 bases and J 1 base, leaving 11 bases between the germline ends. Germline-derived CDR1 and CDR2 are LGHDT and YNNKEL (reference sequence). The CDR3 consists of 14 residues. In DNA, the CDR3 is TGTGCCAGCAGCGCAAGGGCGGGCCAAGAGACCCAGTACTTC. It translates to CASSARAGQETQYF.

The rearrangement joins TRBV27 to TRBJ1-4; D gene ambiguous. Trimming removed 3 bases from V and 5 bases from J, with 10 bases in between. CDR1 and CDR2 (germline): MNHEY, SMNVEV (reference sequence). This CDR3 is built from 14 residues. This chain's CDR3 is CASSFLPGNEKLFF. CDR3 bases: TGTGCCAGCAGTTTTCTCCCAGGAAATGAAAAACTGTTTTTT.

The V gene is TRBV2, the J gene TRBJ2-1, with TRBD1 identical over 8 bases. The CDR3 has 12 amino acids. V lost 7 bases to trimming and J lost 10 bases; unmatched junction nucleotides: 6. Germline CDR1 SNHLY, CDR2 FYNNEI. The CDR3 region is CASTGGFGEQFF. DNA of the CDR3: TGTGCCAGCACAGGGGGCTTCGGGGAGCAGTTCTTC.